Listed here is a single T cell receptor (beta chain). There is no known antigen for this receptor. Per-base quality was not reported, and no clone a single base away is much larger than it. This sample was taken from a study of T cell responses to AZD1222 COVID-19 vaccine listed by TCRdb under 2021. In terms of the full investigation: Because spike-specific TCR depth and breadth did not differ between the two schedules, AZD1222 recipients who got a second dose at roughly 4 weeks were pooled with those who got a second dose at roughly 12 weeks. TCR sequencing covered roughly 230 trial participants: 207 given two doses of AZD1222 and 26 given two doses of MenACWY control vaccine. Enrollment into the trials was organized by age into subgroups of 18-55, 56-69 and 70-plus years, and those subgroups contained approximately 150, 30 and 60 TCR-sequenced participants, respectively.

According to the study, the label for this sample's time point signals: baseline before first vaccination. Samples from vaccinated people were obtained from the UK trials COV001 and COV002, which included a single-blind randomized controlled phase 2/3 trial of AZD1222 (ChAdOx1 nCoV-19) in healthy adults. For TCRbeta chain sequencing, PBMC samples from trial participants were taken at day 0 and at day 28 after the second dose. The CDR3 regions of human TCRbeta chains were analyzed by immunosequencing. Per the source publication's procedure: Repertoire TCRs were checked for matches against a reference library of SARS-CoV-2-specific TCRs that had been generated using the MIRA antigen-specificity platform. Breadth meant the fraction of unique TCRs that were SARS-CoV-2-associated, whereas depth meant the fraction of total T cells that were SARS-CoV-2-associated. Using the MIRA data, every spike-specific TCR was mapped to the spike region that the TCR reacted to and assigned to either a CD4 or a CD8 class. Log10-transformed breadth and depth values were compared by one-way ANOVA with Sidak's multiple comparisons tests. The table was pulled from immuneACCESS by TCRdb, which kept in-frame rearrangements only. Such tables lose some clones; where checked, under half of the loss comes from unresolved V genes, and the rest has no known cause. For V, J and clone size, that table is used; D and trimming come from the DNA. This sample lists more than 90,000 clones; more than 85% were detected once. Clones ranked in the top ten supply 16% of the sample.

Per the germline V gene (reference sequence), SGHKS is the CDR1 and YYEKEE is the CDR2. Measured from the cysteine to the phenylalanine, the CDR3 is 17 residues long. Only the CDR3 portion is preserved as DNA: 51 bases, with reading frame beginning at the first base. Trimming accounts for 1 base at V and 2 bases at J, while the number of junction bases matched to no gene is 9. What the study reported, not specific to this receptor: Because no day 14 peak-response samples were available, repertoires were characterized only after the peak T cell response. Participants were mostly white British, with more females than males. The authors suggested clonal diversity may have been underestimated. The 56-69-year group was small, and its depth increase did not reach significance, likely because of low power. After two AZD1222 doses, spike-specific TCR breadth and depth were significantly higher than at day 0 and than in MenACWY recipients. Reportedly, close to half of the unique spike-specific TCRs recognized epitopes lying outside the regions that are mutated in the B.1.351 and B.1.1.7 variants. Conclusions about previously exposed vaccinees are limited because only six or seven AZD1222 recipients were SARS-CoV-2 seropositive at baseline. The vaccine-associated CD4 TCRs covered the entire spike protein, and the dominant responses fell in regions 160-218 and 743-854.

The input for sequencing was peripheral blood, taken on day 0 of AZD1222 vaccination. The source of this sequence is an adult in good health. The chain uses TRBV5-5 and TRBJ1-3; the junction holds 7 bases that match TRBD1. The bases are TGTGCCAGCAGCTTGAGCGGTCAGGGGGAGGCTGGAAACACCATATATTTT. Its protein product is CASSLSGQGEAGNTIYF. The entire variable domain, with the stretches around the CDR3 drawn from the reference TRBV5-5 and TRBJ1-3 proteins, is DAGVTQSPTHLIKTRGQQVTLRCSPISGHKSVSWYQQVLGQGPQFIFQYYEKEERGRGNFPDRFSARQFPNYSSELNVNALLLGDSALYLCASSLSGQGEAGNTIYFGEGSWLTVV.